Below are 4 T cell receptor beta chains sequenced from a single sample in a study of T cells after yellow fever vaccination. TCRdb reprocessed the 5' RACE reads via MiXCR and lists one record per CDR3 protein. The data hold roughly 500,000 distinct CDR3 sequences, with around 21% observed a single time. Sequencing used PBMCs, obtained 15 days after the yellow fever booster vaccination. All receptors derive from a man aged 30-40 years who received the YFV17D yellow fever vaccine.

This clonotype was recorded at least ten times. The chain has TRBV19 and TRBJ2-5; 9 nucleotides agree with TRBD1. There are 14 residues in the CDR3. CDR1 is LNHDA and CDR2 is SQIVND in the germline V gene (reference sequence). Trimming cost V 8 bases and J 3 bases; bases outside gene matches: 7. CDR3 nucleotide sequence: TGTGCCAGTGAGACCGGGACAGGGAAAGAGACCCAGTACTTC. Translation: CASETGTGKETQYF.

The table lists this clonotype with a few counts. The chain is built from TRBV29-1 and TRBJ2-3; TRBD2 matches at 14 bases. Trimming took 6 bases from V and 2 from J; bases not matched to a gene: 7. Per the germline V gene, CDR1 is SQVTM and CDR2 is ANQGSEA. The CDR3 totals 16 residues. CDR3 region: CSVAGLAGVPTDTQYF. As DNA, the CDR3 is TGCAGCGTGGCGGGACTAGCGGGAGTCCCCACAGATACGCAGTATTTT.

V is TRBV7-2 and J is TRBJ2-1; 7 bases fit TRBD2. CDR1 SGHTA and CDR2 FQGNSA come from the germline V gene. The CDR3 has 15 amino acids. V dropped 8 bases and J dropped 8; count of bases not matched to a gene: 15. CDR3 DNA sequence: TGTGCCAGCGCACGGACAACGGGAGGCCTGGATGAGCAGTTCTTC. Amino acids: CASARTTGGLDEQFF. The full variable domain, its missing parts supplied by reference TRBV7-2 and TRBJ2-1, is GAGVSQSPSNKVTEKGKDVELRCDPISGHTALYWYRQSLGQGLEFLIYFQGNSAPDKSGLPSDRFSAERTGGSVSTLTIQRTQQEDSAVYLCASARTTGGLDEQFFGPGTRLTVL.

In its sample, this clonotype was seen a few times. The V gene is TRBV7-9, the J gene TRBJ2-1; D is uncertain. The V and J ends lost 3 bases and 8 bases respectively, with 8 bases between them. This CDR3 is 12 amino acids long. CDR1 is SEHNR, CDR2 FQNEAQ, per germline (reference sequence). The CDR3 sequence: CASSLSGDEQFF. The CDR3, as DNA: TGTGCCAGCAGCTTGAGTGGTGATGAGCAGTTCTTC.